This is a list of T cell receptor beta chains from one sample in a study of identical twins. Via MiXCR, TCRdb re-called the 5' RACE reads, giving one row per CDR3 protein. The sample includes a few hundred thousand distinct CDR3 sequences, 15% of them seen just once. These data also featured in a second study, about yellow fever vaccine responses in identical twins.

The sample comprised CD4+ T cells sorted from blood. The receptors were sampled from a woman aged 18-30 years in good health. CDR3s include the opening cysteine and the closing phenylalanine or tryptophan. The D gene is left open where the match is weak. Clone size is stated in some rows and not others, as once, few, many or a class when expanded.

size	V	J	D	CDR3	DNA
many	TRBV3-1	TRBJ2-1	TRBD2	CASSPGLAPNEQFF	TGTGCCAGCAGCCCGGGACTAGCTCCCAATGAGCAGTTCTTC
.	TRBV3-1	TRBJ1-1	TRBD1	CASSRQGLTEAFF	TGTGCCAGCAGCCGACAGGGTTTAACTGAAGCTTTCTTT
few	TRBV9	TRBJ1-2	TRBD1	CASSVERGHGYTF	TGTGCCAGCAGCGTAGAAAGGGGGCATGGCTACACCTTC
.	TRBV5-1	TRBJ2-3	TRBD1	CASSRPRDRATDTQYF	TGCGCCAGCAGCAGGCCCCGGGACAGGGCCACAGATACGCAGTATTTT
.	TRBV20-1	TRBJ2-1	TRBD1	CSATPTTLQGSGNEQFF	TGCAGTGCTACCCCAACTACGCTACAGGGGTCTGGCAATGAGCAGTTCTTC
.	TRBV10-3	TRBJ2-2	.	CAISLGLPGGELFF	TGTGCCATCAGTCTGGGACTCCCGGGCGGGGAGCTGTTTTTT
.	TRBV2	TRBJ2-5	.	CASSEFTQETQYF	TGTGCCAGCAGTGAATTTACTCAAGAGACCCAGTACTTC
.	TRBV12-3/TRBV12-4	TRBJ1-3	TRBD1	CASSSQGQDTIYF	TGTGCCAGCAGTTCACAGGGGCAAGACACCATATATTTT
.	TRBV29-1	TRBJ2-5	TRBD2	CSVDGTSGTETQYF	TGCAGCGTTGACGGGACTAGCGGGACCGAGACCCAGTACTTC
many	TRBV12-3/TRBV12-4	TRBJ2-4	TRBD2	CASSFSGGAKNIQYF	TGTGCCAGCAGTTTTTCGGGGGGGGCCAAAAACATTCAGTACTTC
many	TRBV12-3/TRBV12-4	TRBJ2-7	TRBD2	CASSPSGGLALSYEQYF	TGTGCCAGCAGTCCCTCGGGGGGACTAGCGCTCTCCTACGAGCAGTACTTC
few	TRBV27	TRBJ2-5	.	CASSANPGWETQYF	TGTGCCAGCAGTGCCAACCCCGGTTGGGAGACCCAGTACTTC
.	TRBV28	TRBJ2-2	TRBD1	CASIRAPGQGPTGELFF	TGTGCCAGCATACGGGCACCGGGACAGGGACCCACCGGGGAGCTGTTTTTT
.	TRBV20-1	TRBJ2-4	TRBD1	CSAQNGPGGNIQYF	TGCAGTGCCCAGAATGGCCCAGGGGGTAACATTCAGTACTTC
.	TRBV9	TRBJ1-1	.	CASSVENTEAFF	TGTGCCAGCAGCGTCGAGAACACTGAAGCTTTCTTT
many	TRBV15	TRBJ2-1	.	CATSKDRLENEQFF	TGTGCCACCAGCAAAGACAGGTTAGAGAATGAGCAGTTCTTC
few	TRBV5-1	TRBJ2-7	TRBD2	CASSLAPSGYEQYF	TGCGCCAGCAGCTTGGCCCCTAGCGGCTACGAGCAGTACTTC
few	TRBV5-1	TRBJ2-7	.	CASSSRGANSYEQYF	TGCGCCAGCAGCTCCAGGGGGGCCAACTCCTACGAGCAGTACTTC
.	TRBV24-1	TRBJ2-1	TRBD2	CATSDSSSGNAYNEQFF	TGTGCCACCAGTGATTCTTCCAGCGGGAACGCCTACAATGAGCAGTTCTTC
.	TRBV27	TRBJ2-1	TRBD2	CASSPGLAGRSYNEQFF	TGTGCCAGCAGTCCCGGACTAGCGGGAAGGTCCTACAATGAGCAGTTCTTC
.	TRBV5-8	TRBJ2-3	TRBD2	CASSLGTSSGDTQYF	TGTGCCAGCAGCTTGGGGACTAGCAGCGGCGATACGCAGTATTTT
few	TRBV11-2	TRBJ2-3	.	CASSVGGQSDTQYF	TGTGCCAGCAGCGTTGGGGGACAATCAGATACGCAGTATTTT
.	TRBV7-2	TRBJ2-1	TRBD2	CASSLVDGLAGGEQFF	TGTGCCAGCAGCTTAGTGGACGGACTAGCGGGGGGAGAGCAGTTCTTC
.	TRBV5-1	TRBJ1-1	.	CASSLGVRDNTEAFF	TGCGCCAGCAGCTTGGGCGTCAGGGATAACACTGAAGCTTTCTTT
few	TRBV6-1	TRBJ2-7	TRBD2	CASSGGAGGIHEQYF	TGTGCCAGCAGTGGGGGAGCGGGAGGTATCCACGAGCAGTACTTC
.	TRBV5-1	TRBJ2-2	TRBD2	CASSLVFGPSGKNTGELFF	TGCGCCAGCAGCTTGGTGTTTGGTCCTAGCGGGAAGAACACCGGGGAGCTGTTTTTT
few	TRBV6-5	TRBJ2-5	.	CASSYSFGGETQYF	TGTGCCAGCAGTTACTCGTTCGGGGGAGAGACCCAGTACTTC
medium-sized	TRBV12-3/TRBV12-4	TRBJ1-4	.	CASSLSEKLFF	TGCGCCAGCAGCTTGTCCGAAAAACTGTTTTTT
few	TRBV12-3/TRBV12-4	TRBJ2-1	TRBD1	CASASGQGVGEQFF	TGTGCCAGCGCCTCCGGACAGGGGGTAGGTGAGCAGTTCTTC
few	TRBV12-3/TRBV12-4	TRBJ2-4	.	CASSKLSGHLAKNIQYF	TGTGCCAGCAGTAAACTCAGCGGTCATCTAGCCAAAAACATTCAGTACTTC
few	TRBV19	TRBJ1-2	TRBD1	CASSPRQGAYGYTF	TGTGCCAGTAGTCCTCGACAGGGGGCCTATGGCTACACCTTC
few	TRBV12-3/TRBV12-4	TRBJ1-4	.	CASSLWGATNEKLFF	TGTGCCAGCAGTTTATGGGGGGCGACTAATGAAAAACTGTTTTTT
few	TRBV5-1	TRBJ2-3	TRBD2	CASSRGLAGGNTDTQYF	TGCGCCAGCAGCCGCGGACTAGCGGGGGGGAACACAGATACGCAGTATTTT
.	TRBV4-2	TRBJ2-3	.	CASSLHIAVSTDTQYF	TGTGCCAGCAGCCTACATATAGCGGTTAGCACAGATACGCAGTATTTT
few	TRBV2	TRBJ2-3	.	CASSALGRRTDTQYF	TGTGCCAGCAGTGCTCTGGGGCGGAGGACAGATACGCAGTATTTT
.	TRBV3-1	TRBJ2-5	TRBD2	CAGGSGRQETQYF	TGTGCCGGAGGCAGCGGGAGACAGGAGACCCAGTACTTC
.	TRBV29-1	TRBJ2-5	TRBD2	CSVAQPLAGVQETQYF	TGCAGCGTTGCCCAACCACTAGCGGGGGTACAAGAGACCCAGTACTTC
few	TRBV20-1	TRBJ2-4	.	CSTGTNKKNIQYF	TGCAGTACCGGGACAAACAAAAAAAACATTCAGTACTTC
.	TRBV6-2/TRBV6-3	TRBJ2-1	TRBD2	CASSYGLAGGPHNEQFF	TGTGCCAGCAGTTACGGACTAGCGGGAGGGCCCCACAATGAGCAGTTCTTC
few	TRBV20-1	TRBJ1-6	.	CSASDPRSPLHF	TGCAGTGCTAGTGACCCTCGGTCACCCCTCCACTTT
.	TRBV28	TRBJ2-1	.	CASIPGTGNNEQFF	TGTGCCAGCATTCCCGGGACGGGGAACAATGAGCAGTTCTTC
.	TRBV6-1	TRBJ2-1	TRBD2	CASSSAGGRVREQFF	TGTGCCAGCAGCTCCGCGGGAGGCCGTGTGAGGGAGCAGTTCTTC
.	TRBV10-1	TRBJ2-3	TRBD2	CASSESSGGAMPQYF	TGCGCCAGCAGTGAATCTAGCGGGGGGGCCATGCCGCAGTATTTT
.	TRBV3-1	TRBJ1-2	.	CASSQLSFDGYTF	TGTGCCAGCAGCCAACTCAGTTTCGATGGCTACACCTTC
.	TRBV5-1	TRBJ2-1	.	CASSSNRYNEQFF	TGCGCCAGCAGCTCCAACCGCTACAATGAGCAGTTCTTC
few	TRBV29-1	TRBJ2-1	.	CSVEDSVYNEQFF	TGCAGCGTTGAAGATTCCGTCTACAATGAGCAGTTCTTC
many	TRBV5-1	TRBJ1-1	.	CASSSGEMNTEAFF	TGCGCCAGCAGCTCTGGCGAAATGAACACTGAAGCTTTCTTT
few	TRBV19	TRBJ2-2	.	CASISRQGNTGELFF	TGTGCCAGTATTTCTCGGCAGGGGAACACCGGGGAGCTGTTTTTT
few	TRBV3-1	TRBJ2-5	TRBD2	CASTGLAAVGAQYF	TGTGCCAGTACGGGACTAGCGGCCGTGGGGGCCCAGTACTTC
many	TRBV12-3/TRBV12-4	TRBJ2-7	.	CASRLLPGHLYEQYF	TGTGCCAGCAGGCTTCTACCGGGACACCTCTACGAGCAGTACTTC
few	TRBV3-1	TRBJ2-1	.	CASSQDRTGRINEQFF	TGTGCCAGCAGCCAAGATCGAACAGGGAGGATCAATGAGCAGTTCTTC
few	TRBV20-1	TRBJ1-5	.	CSARDMGVGNSNQPQHF	TGCAGTGCTAGAGATATGGGTGTTGGGAATAGCAATCAGCCCCAGCATTTT
few	TRBV15	TRBJ2-1	TRBD2	CATSRPGGSSYNEQFF	TGTGCCACCAGCAGACCCGGGGGGAGCTCCTACAATGAGCAGTTCTTC
.	TRBV6-2/TRBV6-3	TRBJ1-2	.	CASSYSGLYGYTF	TGTGCCAGCAGTTACTCGGGACTCTATGGCTACACCTTC
.	TRBV3-1	TRBJ2-1	.	CASSSNSGLSSYNEQFF	TGTGCCAGCAGCTCGAATTCAGGTCTGAGCTCCTACAATGAGCAGTTCTTC